This T cell receptor (beta chain) is drawn from a study of cytomegalovirus exposure and HLA in healthy donors. Vbeta (60) and Jbeta (13) primers were used in the PCR. Produced via immunoSEQ multiplex PCR; TCRdb's table is partial and in-frame only. The table includes a few hundred thousand clones, roughly 91% detected once. The CDR3 extends over 16 amino acids. In germline, CDR1 is MGHDK, CDR2 SYGVNS. Trimming shortened V by 4 bases and J by 7 bases, and 22 bases separated the two germline ends. The sequencing sample was made of PBMCs. The V and J genes are TRBV25-1 and TRBJ1-1; the D gene is possibly TRBD1 (5 bases). This TCR was recovered from a girl aged 2 to 9 in good health and CMV-seronegative. CDR3 region: CASSVPTLGGDGEAFF. CDR3 coding DNA: TGTGCCAGCAGTGTACCAACCCTCGGGGGAGACGGTGAAGCTTTCTTT.